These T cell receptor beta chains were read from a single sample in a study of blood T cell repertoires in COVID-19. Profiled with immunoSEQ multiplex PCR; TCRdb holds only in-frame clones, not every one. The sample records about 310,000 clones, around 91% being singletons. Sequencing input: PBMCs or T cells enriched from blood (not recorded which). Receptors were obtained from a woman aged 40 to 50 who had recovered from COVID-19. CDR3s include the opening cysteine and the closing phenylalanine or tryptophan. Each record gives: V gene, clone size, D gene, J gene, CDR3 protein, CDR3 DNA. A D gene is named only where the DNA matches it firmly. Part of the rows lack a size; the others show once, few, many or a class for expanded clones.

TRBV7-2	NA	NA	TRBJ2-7	CASSLNREHYEQYF	TGTGCCAGCAGCTTAAACAGGGAGCACTACGAGCAGTACTTC
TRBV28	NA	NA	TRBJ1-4	CASRPRGTSAVFF	TGTGCCAGCAGGCCAAGGGGGACGTCAGCGGTGTTTTTT
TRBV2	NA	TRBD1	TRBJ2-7	CASSPGTGGGYEQYF	TGTGCCAGCAGCCCTGGGACAGGGGGGGGATACGAGCAGTACTTC
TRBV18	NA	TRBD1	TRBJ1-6	CASSPRGTGNNSPLHF	TGTGCCAGCTCACCACGTGGGACAGGGAATAATTCACCCCTCCACTTT
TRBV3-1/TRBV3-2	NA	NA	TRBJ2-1	CASSQDGGRSSNEQFF	TGTGCCAGCAGCCAAGATGGAGGGAGGAGTAGCAATGAGCAGTTCTTC
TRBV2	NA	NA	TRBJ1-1	CASSELTVNTEAFF	TGTGCCAGCAGTGAACTGACAGTGAACACTGAAGCTTTCTTT
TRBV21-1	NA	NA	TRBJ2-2	CASSKGDRASNTGELFF	TGTGCCAGCAGCAAAGGGGACAGGGCTTCGAACACCGGGGAGCTGTTTTTT
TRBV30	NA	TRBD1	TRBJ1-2	CAWSVRTGYRYGYTF	TGTGCCTGGAGTGTCCGGACAGGGTATCGGTATGGCTACACCTTC
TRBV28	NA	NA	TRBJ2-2	CASSLVLQGVGTGELFF	TGTGCCAGCAGTTTAGTTTTGCAGGGCGTGGGCACCGGGGAGCTGTTTTTT
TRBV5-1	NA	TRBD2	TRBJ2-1	CASSHGNGRASEQFF	TGCGCCAGCAGCCACGGTAACGGGAGGGCCAGTGAGCAGTTCTTC
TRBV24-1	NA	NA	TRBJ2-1	CATSDETAGHPDGEQFF	TGTGCCACCAGTGATGAAACAGCGGGACATCCCGATGGTGAGCAGTTCTTC
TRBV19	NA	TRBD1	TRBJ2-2	CASSIRQGTGELFF	TGTGCCAGTAGTATTCGACAGGGGACCGGGGAGCTGTTTTTT
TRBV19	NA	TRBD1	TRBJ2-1	CASIGGTGDNEQFF	TGTGCCAGTATCGGCGGGACAGGGGACAATGAGCAGTTCTTC
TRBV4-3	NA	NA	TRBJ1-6	CASSQDQGNSPLHF	TGCGCCAGCAGCCAAGATCAGGGTAATTCACCCCTCCACTTT
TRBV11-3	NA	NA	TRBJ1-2	CASSPPQGPATGDGYTF	TGTGCCAGCAGCCCACCGCAGGGGCCCGCAACAGGAGATGGCTACACCTTC
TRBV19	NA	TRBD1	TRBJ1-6	CASTLRDSYNSPLHF	TGTGCCAGTACCCTCCGGGACAGCTATAATTCACCCCTCCACTTT
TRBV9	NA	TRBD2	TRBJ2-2	CASSPGTSGGTGELFF	TGTGCCAGCAGCCCGGGGACTAGCGGGGGGACCGGGGAGCTGTTTTTT
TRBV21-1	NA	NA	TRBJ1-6	CASSNQTGAYNSPLHF	TGTGCCAGCAGCAACCAGACAGGGGCCTATAATTCACCCCTCCACTTT
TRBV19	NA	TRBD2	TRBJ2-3	CASSILAGDTDTQYF	TGTGCCAGTAGTATACTAGCGGGGGACACAGATACGCAGTATTTT
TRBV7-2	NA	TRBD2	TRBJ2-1	CASSSPLPGGLYEQFF	TGTGCCAGCAGCTCGCCCCTTCCGGGAGGGCTCTATGAGCAGTTCTTC
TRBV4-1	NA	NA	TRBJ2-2	CASSQRFTGENTGELFF	TGCGCCAGCAGCCAAAGGTTTACGGGGGAGAACACCGGGGAGCTGTTTTTT
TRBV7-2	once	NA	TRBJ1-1	CASSQAGGTEAFF	TGTGCCAGCAGCCAGGCGGGGGGGACTGAAGCTTTCTTT
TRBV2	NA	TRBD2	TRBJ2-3	CASSVTSGRAADTQYF	TGTGCCAGCAGTGTGACTAGCGGGAGGGCCGCAGATACGCAGTATTTT
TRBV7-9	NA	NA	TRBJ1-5	CASSAGRNQPQHF	TGTGCCAGCAGCGCAGGGCGAAATCAGCCCCAGCATTTT
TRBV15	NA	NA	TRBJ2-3	CATREGGEAHTDTQYF	TGTGCCACCAGAGAGGGCGGGGAGGCACACACAGATACGCAGTATTTT
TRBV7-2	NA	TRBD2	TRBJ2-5	CASSTSSGMETQYF	TGTGCCAGCAGCACATCTAGCGGGATGGAGACCCAGTACTTC
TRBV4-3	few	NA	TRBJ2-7	CASSQDRAGFYEQYF	TGCGCCAGCAGCCAAGATAGGGCGGGATTCTACGAGCAGTACTTC
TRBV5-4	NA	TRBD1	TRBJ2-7	CASSLYVGTGDEQYF	TGTGCCAGCAGCTTGTATGTTGGGACAGGGGACGAGCAGTACTTC
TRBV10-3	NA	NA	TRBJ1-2	CAISETGQTNYGYTF	TGTGCCATCAGTGAGACTGGACAGACGAACTATGGCTACACCTTC
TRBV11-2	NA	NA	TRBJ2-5	CASSLDGSSQETQYF	TGTGCCAGCAGCTTAGATGGTTCTAGCCAAGAGACCCAGTACTTC
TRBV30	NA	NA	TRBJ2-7	CAWSGQISYEQYF	TGTGCCTGGAGTGGCCAGATCTCCTACGAGCAGTACTTC
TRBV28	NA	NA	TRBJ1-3	CASSLTGFRSFGNTIYF	TGTGCCAGCAGTTTAACGGGTTTTCGGTCCTTTGGAAACACCATATATTTT
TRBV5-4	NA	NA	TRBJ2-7	CASSLAPPGEQYF	TGTGCCAGCAGCTTGGCCCCTCCGGGAGAGCAGTACTTC
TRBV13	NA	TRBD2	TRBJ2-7	CASSDIRTSPTYEQYF	TGTGCCAGCAGCGATATTCGGACTAGTCCAACCTACGAGCAGTACTTC
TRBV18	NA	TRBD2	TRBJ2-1	CASSPLAGEYNEQFF	TGTGCCAGCTCACCACTAGCGGGAGAGTACAATGAGCAGTTCTTC
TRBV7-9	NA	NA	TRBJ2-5	CASSERRTVKETQYF	TGTGCCAGCAGCGAAAGGAGGACAGTGAAAGAGACCCAGTACTTC
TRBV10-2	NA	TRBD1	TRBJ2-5	CASRDPGQGMGETQYF	TGCGCCAGCAGAGACCCTGGACAGGGCATGGGGGAGACCCAGTACTTC
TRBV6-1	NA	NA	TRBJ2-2	CASSETRTATNTGELFF	TGTGCCAGCAGTGAAACCCGGACAGCGACGAACACCGGGGAGCTGTTTTTT
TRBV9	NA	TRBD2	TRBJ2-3	CASSDNLAESTDTQYF	TGTGCCAGCAGCGATAACCTAGCGGAGAGCACAGATACGCAGTATTTT
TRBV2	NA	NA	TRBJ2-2	CASSEQSVPNTGELFF	TGTGCCAGCAGTGAACAGAGCGTTCCGAACACCGGGGAGCTGTTTTTT
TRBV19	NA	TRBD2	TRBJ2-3	CASSSGLAGGTGTDTQYF	TGTGCCAGTAGTAGCGGACTAGCGGGAGGGACGGGCACAGATACGCAGTATTTT
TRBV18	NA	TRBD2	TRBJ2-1	CASSPTSGGQEQFF	TGTGCCAGCTCACCAACTAGCGGGGGGCAAGAGCAGTTCTTC
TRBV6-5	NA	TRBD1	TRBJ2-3	CASSPDRGPGYTQYF	TGTGCCAGCAGTCCGGACAGGGGTCCGGGGTATACGCAGTATTTT
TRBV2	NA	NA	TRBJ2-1	CASSELRGEVGARYNEQFF	TGTGCCAGCAGTGAACTACGAGGCGAGGTTGGCGCGAGGTACAATGAGCAGTTCTTC
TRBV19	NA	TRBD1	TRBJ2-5	CASTVTGTGGETQYF	TGTGCCAGTACCGTCACCGGGACAGGGGGCGAGACCCAGTACTTC
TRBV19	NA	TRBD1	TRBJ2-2	CATRDRGGTGELFF	TGTGCCACCCGGGACAGGGGTGGCACCGGGGAGCTGTTTTTT
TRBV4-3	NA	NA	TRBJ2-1	CASSQDLAAYNEQFF	TGCGCCAGCAGCCAAGATCTGGCGGCCTACAATGAGCAGTTCTTC